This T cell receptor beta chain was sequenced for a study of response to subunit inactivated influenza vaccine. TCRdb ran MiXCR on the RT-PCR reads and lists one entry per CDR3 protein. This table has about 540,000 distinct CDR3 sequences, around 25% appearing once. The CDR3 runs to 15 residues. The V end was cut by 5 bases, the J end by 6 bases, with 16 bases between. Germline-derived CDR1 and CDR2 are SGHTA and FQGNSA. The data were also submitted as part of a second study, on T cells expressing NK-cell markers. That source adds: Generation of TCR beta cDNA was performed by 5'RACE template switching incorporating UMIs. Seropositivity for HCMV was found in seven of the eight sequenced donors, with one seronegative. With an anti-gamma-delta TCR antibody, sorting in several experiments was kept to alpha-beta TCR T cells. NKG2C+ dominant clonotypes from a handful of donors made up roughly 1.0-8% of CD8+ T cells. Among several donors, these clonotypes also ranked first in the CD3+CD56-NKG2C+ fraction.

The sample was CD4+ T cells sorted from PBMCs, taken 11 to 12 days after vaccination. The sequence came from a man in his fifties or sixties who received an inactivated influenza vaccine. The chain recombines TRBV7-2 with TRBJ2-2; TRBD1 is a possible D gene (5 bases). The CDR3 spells CASSQGVRLAGELFF. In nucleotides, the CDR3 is TGTGCCAGCAGCCAAGGGGTCAGGTTGGCCGGGGAGCTGTTTTTT.